Listed below are T cell receptor beta chains from one sample, sequenced in a study of identifying expanded T cells in peripheral blood. Sequenced by immunoSEQ multiplex PCR; TCRdb stores in-frame clones only, minus some. The table lists about 74,000 clones, 84% of them singletons. Sequencing input: blood. The receptors were gathered from a person aged 18 to 75 in good health. CDR3s include the opening cysteine and the closing phenylalanine or tryptophan. A D gene is named only where the DNA matches it firmly. Clone sizes are given selectively: once, few, many, or a class where the clone is expanded.

v_gene	j_gene	d_gene	abundance	len	CDR3nt	CDR3aa
TRBV5-8	TRBJ1-3	NA	NA	16	TGTGCCAGCAGCTTGGCGTATTATACCTCTGGAAACACCATATATTTT	CASSLAYYTSGNTIYF
TRBV6-1	TRBJ2-2	TRBD1	NA	14	TGTGCCAGCAGTGAACAGGGGGAACTGGGGGAGCTGTTTTTT	CASSEQGELGELFF
TRBV20-1	TRBJ2-5	NA	NA	10	TGCAGTGCCCGGACTGCCGTCCAGTACTTC	CSARTAVQYF
TRBV27	TRBJ2-3	TRBD1	medium-sized	13	TGTGCCACCAGGACAGGGAGCACAGATACGCAGTATTTT	CATRTGSTDTQYF
TRBV5-6	TRBJ2-5	TRBD2	NA	17	TGTGCCAGCAGCCCGATTCGACTAGCGGATTTCCAAGAGACCCAGTACTTC	CASSPIRLADFQETQYF
TRBV9	TRBJ2-5	NA	NA	15	TGTGCCAGCAGCGTAGATGGGGGGTACGGCGAGACCCAGTACTTC	CASSVDGGYGETQYF
TRBV27	TRBJ1-4	TRBD1	NA	15	TGTGCCAGCAGTCCAACTGACAGGGGGCCTGAAAAACTGTTTTTT	CASSPTDRGPEKLFF
TRBV19	TRBJ2-3	TRBD2	NA	16	TGTGCCAGTACCGACAAAAGCGGGAGGGTTTCAGATACGCAGTATTTT	CASTDKSGRVSDTQYF
TRBV7-2	TRBJ2-7	NA	NA	14	TGTGCCAGCAGCTTAGTCCCTAGCTCCTACGAGCAGTACTTC	CASSLVPSSYEQYF
TRBV14	TRBJ1-2	TRBD1	NA	13	TGTGCCAGCAGCCGAACGACAGGGCAAGGCTACACCTTC	CASSRTTGQGYTF
TRBV4-2	TRBJ2-7	NA	NA	15	TGTGCCAGCAGCCCTAGTCGGGGTGAGACCTACGAGCAGTACTTC	CASSPSRGETYEQYF
TRBV29-1	TRBJ2-5	TRBD2	NA	17	TGCAGCGTTGAAAGTGGGACTAGCGGGAGATGGGGAGAGACCCAGTACTTC	CSVESGTSGRWGETQYF